This is a list of T cell receptor beta chains from one sample in a study of post-analysis software for immune sequencing data. TCRdb passed the PCR reads through MiXCR, listing each CDR3 protein once. Counted here are 500,000 to 600,000 distinct CDR3 sequences, roughly 45% occurring once; the ten biggest clones make up over 1.5%. The sample was blood. These receptors all come from a girl aged 10 to 17 with multiple sclerosis. The CDR3 runs from the conserved cysteine through the conserved F or W. A D gene is named only where the DNA matches it firmly. Clone size, where shown, is once, few, many, or a class for clones that have expanded.

d_call	v_call	cdr3_length	clone_size	j_call	cdr3_nt	cdr3_aa
NA	TRBV11-3	17	NA	TRBJ2-1	TGTGCCAGCAGCCCATCTGTGAGGGGCGAGAACTACAATGAGCAGTTCTTC	CASSPSVRGENYNEQFF
TRBD1	TRBV12-3/TRBV12-4	15	few	TRBJ1-5	TGTGCCAGCAGTTTGACAGGGGGTCGGATCCAGCCCCAGCATTTT	CASSLTGGRIQPQHF
NA	TRBV29-1	13	NA	TRBJ2-3	TGCAGCGTTGCGGGGAGGTCCACAGATACGCAGTATTTT	CSVAGRSTDTQYF
NA	TRBV5-6	13	NA	TRBJ2-7	TGTGCCAGCAGCTTGACGGGAAAGTACGAGCAGTACTTC	CASSLTGKYEQYF
NA	TRBV6-4	13	many	TRBJ2-1	TGTGCCAGCAGTGCAGGCTACTACAATGAGCAGTTCTTC	CASSAGYYNEQFF
TRBD1	TRBV20-1	17	NA	TRBJ2-3	TGCAGTGCTAGAGCCCCGGGACAGGGGAGGGGCACAGATACGCAGTATTTT	CSARAPGQGRGTDTQYF
TRBD2	TRBV12-3/TRBV12-4	18	once	TRBJ2-5	TGTGCCAGCAGTTTTACCCAAACTAGCGGGAGTAAGGAAGAGACCCAGTACTTC	CASSFTQTSGSKEETQYF
NA	TRBV4-1	15	NA	TRBJ1-2	TGCGCCAGCAGCCTTGATTTAGTTTCCAACTATGGCTACACCTTC	CASSLDLVSNYGYTF
TRBD1	TRBV24-1	17	NA	TRBJ2-5	TGTGCCACCAGTGATGCGCGTCAACAGGGGTACCAAGAGACCCAGTACTTC	CATSDARQQGYQETQYF
TRBD2	TRBV6-4	14	NA	TRBJ2-4	TGTGCCAGCAGTGATGGCGGGGGATTAAACATTCAGTACTTC	CASSDGGGLNIQYF
NA	TRBV20-1	12	NA	TRBJ2-2	TGCAGTGCTAGCCAGAACACCGGGGAGCTGTTTTTT	CSASQNTGELFF
NA	TRBV14	12	few	TRBJ2-7	TGTGCCAGCAGCCAAGTACCCTACGAGCAGTACTTC	CASSQVPYEQYF
NA	TRBV12-3/TRBV12-4	15	few	TRBJ1-2	TGTGCCAGCAGGAACAGTCTAACTTTTAACTATGGCTACACCTTC	CASRNSLTFNYGYTF
TRBD2	TRBV10-3	16	NA	TRBJ2-1	TGTGCCATCAGTGCACAACTAGCGGGAGGGATCAATGAGCAGTTCTTC	CAISAQLAGGINEQFF
NA	TRBV29-1	13	few	TRBJ2-3	TGCAGCGTTGCTCTTCGGATCACAGATACGCAGTATTTT	CSVALRITDTQYF
TRBD1	TRBV6-5	15	few	TRBJ2-2	TGTGCCAGCAGTTACGGGGACAGGCTTACCGGGGAGCTGTTTTTT	CASSYGDRLTGELFF
TRBD2	TRBV7-6	16	few	TRBJ2-3	TGTGCCAGCAGCGTATTTAGCGGGGGCGGCACAGATACGCAGTATTTT	CASSVFSGGGTDTQYF
NA	TRBV12-3/TRBV12-4	15	few	TRBJ2-3	TGTGCCAGCAGAGAAATCGGGGAACCCACAGATACGCAGTATTTT	CASREIGEPTDTQYF
TRBD1	TRBV12-3/TRBV12-4	14	NA	TRBJ2-5	TGTGCCAGCAGCCTAGCCGACAGGGTAGAGACCCAGTACTTC	CASSLADRVETQYF
TRBD1	TRBV12-3/TRBV12-4	15	few	TRBJ1-2	TGTGCCAGCAGTAACTCCGGGACAGGGGGCTGGGGCTACACCTTC	CASSNSGTGGWGYTF
NA	TRBV2	10	many	TRBJ2-7	TGTGCCAGCAGTGGTGGCGAGCAGTACTTC	CASSGGEQYF
NA	TRBV7-7	17	NA	TRBJ2-3	TGTGCCAGCAGCTTAGATCCCCTGGGCGGTGGGACAGATACGCAGTATTTT	CASSLDPLGGGTDTQYF
TRBD2	TRBV9	16	once	TRBJ2-5	TGTGCCAGCAGCGTCTTGAGCGGGGGGCCCGGGGAGACCCAGTACTTC	CASSVLSGGPGETQYF
NA	TRBV24-1	14	NA	TRBJ2-1	TGTGCCACCAGTGACGATAGACATCCCCATGAGCAGTTCTTC	CATSDDRHPHEQFF
TRBD1	TRBV3-1	15	NA	TRBJ1-4	TGTGCCAGCAGCCGTGGGGGGACAGGAAATGAAAAACTGTTTTTT	CASSRGGTGNEKLFF
NA	TRBV2	14	few	TRBJ1-5	TGTGCCAGCAGTGAGTCCAGGGACAATCAGCCCCAGCATTTT	CASSESRDNQPQHF
NA	TRBV11-2	16	NA	TRBJ1-1	TGTGCCAGCACTCCAGCACGGGCAGGCGCCTTCACTGAAGCTTTCTTT	CASTPARAGAFTEAFF
NA	TRBV7-2	14	NA	TRBJ1-2	TGTGCCAGCAGCCCCGGTTGGGGTAACTATGGCTACACCTTC	CASSPGWGNYGYTF
NA	TRBV6-1	13	NA	TRBJ2-1	TGTGCCTCCGGGCAGAAATCTTACAATGAGCAGTTCTTC	CASGQKSYNEQFF
NA	TRBV12-3/TRBV12-4	15	NA	TRBJ1-1	TGTGCCAGCAGTCGACGGCCGGCAGGTTGGACTGAAGCTTTCTTT	CASSRRPAGWTEAFF
NA	TRBV4-2	13	NA	TRBJ1-2	TGTGCCAGCAGCCACGGGGGGGTAAAGGGCTACACCTTC	CASSHGGVKGYTF
NA	TRBV27	17	once	TRBJ2-3	TGTGCCAGCAGTCCAGGGGGAGGCCCTTCTAGCACAGATACGCAGTATTTT	CASSPGGGPSSTDTQYF
TRBD1	TRBV7-3	14	few	TRBJ2-1	TGTGCCAGCAGCGCCGGGACAGCCGTAAATGAGCAGTTCTTC	CASSAGTAVNEQFF
NA	TRBV7-6	16	NA	TRBJ2-3	TGTGCCAGCAGCTTAGCAGGGGCCGGGGTTACAGATACGCAGTATTTT	CASSLAGAGVTDTQYF
TRBD2	TRBV12-3/TRBV12-4	14	few	TRBJ2-7	TGTGCCAGCAGCACCCGGCCTAGCGGCTACGAGCAGTACTTC	CASSTRPSGYEQYF
NA	TRBV29-1	12	NA	TRBJ2-7	TGCAGCGTCGACGGACAGAACTACGAGCAGTACTTC	CSVDGQNYEQYF
TRBD2	TRBV7-3	14	NA	TRBJ2-3	TGTGCCGGCAGCTTAGAGCGGGGGATAGATACGCAGTATTTT	CAGSLERGIDTQYF
TRBD1	TRBV27	15	few	TRBJ1-1	TGTGCCAGCAGTTCCGCCGACAGGGTGAACACTGAAGCTTTCTTT	CASSSADRVNTEAFF
TRBD2	TRBV10-3	16	once	TRBJ2-5	TGTGCCATCAGTGAGGGAACGGGAGGGCTCAGCAATGAGCAGTACTTC	CAISEGTGGLSNEQYF
NA	TRBV4-1	15	NA	TRBJ1-2	TGCGCCAGCAGCCGAATCGACAGGACGCAATATGGCTACACCTTC	CASSRIDRTQYGYTF
TRBD2	TRBV12-3/TRBV12-4	14	NA	TRBJ2-3	TGTGCCAGCAGTTCCAACGGACTAGGCGATGCGCAGTATTTT	CASSSNGLGDAQYF
NA	TRBV5-1	15	NA	TRBJ2-7	TGCGCCAGCAGCTTGGCACAGGGCCCCCATGGAGAGCAGTACTTC	CASSLAQGPHGEQYF
NA	TRBV7-9	15	NA	TRBJ1-2	TGTGCCAGCAGCCCCAGCGGGGGGCACGGCTATGGCTACACCTTC	CASSPSGGHGYGYTF